This TCR beta chain was recorded in a study of blood T cell repertoires in COVID-19 (dated by TCRdb to about 2020). A note on the overall study: Collaborator samples came from the United States, Italy and Spain and covered acute and convalescent phases of COVID-19. The prospective study material was composed of cDNA or gDNA derived from T cells, B-cell-depleted T cells, or PBMCs. Deeply sampled blood TCRbeta repertoires from subjects exposed to, actively infected with, or recovered from COVID-19 were included in the dataset. The repertoires were released in a freely available public database intended as a resource for research on the immune response to SARS-CoV-2. The samples were drawn from the first 160 participants of the ongoing ImmuneRACE study and from some 1,300 subjects provided by 6 global collaborators. The sample metadata nearly always contained a de-identified subject ID, COVID-19 status, age in years and sex. Where available, HLA class I and class II types were obtained from metadata supplied by the sample provider rather than from assay-based typing.

The germline V and J ends show losses of 0 bases and 3 bases respectively, and no gene match explains 1 base of the junction. Including cysteine and phenylalanine, the CDR3 has 13 amino acids. Of the read, only the CDR3 DNA is kept; its 39 bases are in frame from base 1. CDR1 and CDR2 (GTSNPN, SVGIG) derive from the germline V gene (reference sequence). Overall results and qualifications from the work: The amount of clinical and demographic metadata varied by source and participant and was provided uncurated.

The collaborating institutions used their own protocols to collect whole blood in K2EDTA tubes. For TCRbeta analysis, collaborators shipped samples as frozen whole blood, isolated PBMCs, or DNA extracted from either of those sample types. TCRbeta CDR3 regions were amplified from genomic DNA by means of the immunoSEQ Assay, a bias-controlled multiplex PCR. Per the authors' processing: Nucleated cell counts per sample were estimated from amplification of reference gene primers within the assay. Sequence reads were collapsed and filtered to measure the absolute abundance of every unique TCRbeta CDR3 rearrangement. For each sample, productive Simpson clonality was calculated as the square root of Simpson's diversity index over productive rearrangements. TCRdb's version of the immuneACCESS table is confined to in-frame rearrangements and falls short of the full clone set. An unresolved V gene accounts for under half of the shortfall where checked; the remainder is of unknown origin. That table is the source of V, J and clone size, and D and trimming were worked out from the DNA. The sample records about 120,000 clones, approximately 83% of which are singletons. Jointly, the top ten make up 4% to 5.5% of the sample.

A remark on this clone: The antigen it recognizes is unknown. Nothing much larger sits one base from this clone, and base qualities are not available.

Sequenced sample: peripheral blood. This sequence originates from a woman aged 70-85 years with acute or convalescent COVID-19. This sequence uses TRBV30 and TRBJ1-2; 7 central bases correspond to TRBD1. DNA sequence: TGTGCCTGGAGTGTCACAGGGGACTATGGCTACACCTTC. Translated, it reads CAWSVTGDYGYTF.